The 22 T cell receptor beta chains below come from one sample, sequenced in a study of blood T cell repertoires in COVID-19. Clones were sequenced by immunoSEQ multiplex PCR, and TCRdb holds only the in-frame ones, with some missing. The sample contains roughly 40,000 clones, around three quarters of which appear only once. The sequenced sample consisted of peripheral blood. Receptor source: a man at least 80 years old with acute or convalescent COVID-19.

This clone was seen once. The chain carries TRBV10-2 and TRBJ2-1; 10 bases line up with TRBD2. CDR3 length: 13 residues. The germline gives CDR1 WSHSY, CDR2 SAAADI. The V segment lost 8 bases and the J segment 7 bases; nucleotides outside the gene matches: 5. The CDR3 here is CASGASGRNEQFF. The CDR3 DNA sequence: TGCGCCAGCGGGGCTAGCGGGAGAAATGAGCAGTTCTTC.

The chain links TRBV6-2 or TRBV6-3 to TRBJ1-3; D unresolved. CDR1 MNHEY and CDR2 SVGEGT come from the germline V gene. The CDR3 is made up of 15 amino acids. With 5 bases removed from V and 0 bases from J, the gap between germline ends came to 11 bases. This chain's CDR3 is CASSLRALSGNTIYF. The CDR3 DNA is TGTGCCAGCAGTCTTAGAGCCCTCTCTGGAAACACCATATATTTT.

V and J are TRBV19 and TRBJ1-2; 8 nucleotides align to TRBD1. This CDR3 is 15 amino acids long. The junction had 12 bases not matched to a gene; V was cut back by 8 bases and J by 4 bases. The V gene's germline CDR1 is LNHDA and CDR2 SQIVND (reference sequence). The CDR3 DNA reads TGTGCCAGTTCCCCCTATTCAACAGGGGGCTATGGCTACACCTTC. Translation gives CASSPYSTGGYGYTF.

Here the CDR3 reads CASSLEPSGRYEQYF. The CDR3 nucleotides are TGTGCCAGCAGCTTAGAGCCTAGCGGGAGGTACGAGCAGTACTTC. This chain links TRBV11-2 with TRBJ2-7; 11 bases are a match to TRBD2. The CDR3 contains 15 residues. Germline assignment: CDR1 SGHAT and CDR2 FQNNGV. V shed 0 bases, J shed 4 bases, and the junction held 2 bases outside the gene matches.

This clone came up once. The chain's CDR3 is CASSGRTGENTEAFF. CDR3 nucleotide sequence: TGTGCCAGCTCGGGAAGGACAGGGGAGAACACTGAAGCTTTCTTT. V and J are TRBV18 and TRBJ1-1, with 9 bases aligning to TRBD1. V gave up 6 bases and J gave up 1 base; unmatched junction bases: 6. Germline-derived CDR1 and CDR2 are KGHSH and LQKENI. The CDR3 has 15 residues.

This clone was found a few times. The chain is built from TRBV7-6 and TRBJ2-2; 8 nucleotides align to TRBD2. V was pared by 5 bases and J by 4 bases, with 6 bases of the junction left unmatched. Germline-derived CDR1 and CDR2 are SGHVS and FNYEAQ. The CDR3 is made up of 15 amino acids. DNA of the CDR3: TGTGCCAGCAGCCCCAGCGGGAGCGTCACCGGGGAGCTGTTTTTT. Its protein is CASSPSGSVTGELFF.

V gene TRBV6-5 combines with J gene TRBJ2-7; 8 nucleotides align to TRBD2. After removal of 2 bases from V and 3 bases from J, the junction contained 3 bases not matched to a gene. The germline gives CDR1 MNHEY, CDR2 SVGAGI. There are 14 residues in the CDR3. The CDR3: CASSYLGRDYEQYF. The CDR3 region has the DNA TGTGCCAGCAGTTACCTCGGGAGGGACTACGAGCAGTACTTC.

To note about this clone: Other DNA sequences from this sample encode an identical CDR3 as well. This CDR3 is CASSLRGNTEAFF. Written as DNA, the CDR3 is TGTGCCAGCAGCTTACGGGGGAACACTGAAGCTTTCTTT. The chain has TRBV7-2 and TRBJ1-1, with D hard to call. CDR3 length equals 13 residues. Trimming stripped 2 bases from V and 1 base from J, with 5 bases between. Germline V lookup: CDR1 SGHTA, CDR2 FQGNSA. The whole variable domain, remainder taken from reference TRBV7-2 and TRBJ1-1, is GAGVSQSPSNKVTEKGKDVELRCDPISGHTALYWYRQSLGQGLEFLIYFQGNSAPDKSGLPSDRFSAERTGGSVSTLTIQRTQQEDSAVYLCASSLRGNTEAFFGQGTRLTVV.

The genes are TRBV13 and TRBJ2-4; no reliable D call. The V gene lost 9 bases and the J gene lost 0 bases, with 12 bases spanning the gap. In germline, CDR1 is PRHDT, CDR2 FYEKMQ (reference sequence). This CDR3 contains 14 residues. The DNA for the CDR3 is TGTGCCAGTACAGTCTCCCTAGCCAAAAACATTCAGTACTTC. Encoded protein: CASTVSLAKNIQYF. Combining the CDR3 with reference TRBV13 and TRBJ2-4 gives the whole variable domain AAGVIQSPRHLIKEKRETATLKCYPIPRHDTVYWYQQGPGQDPQFLISFYEKMQSDKGSIPDRFSAQQFSDYHSELNMSSLELGDSALYFCASTVSLAKNIQYFGAGTRLSVL.

This clone was counted a single time. The J gene is TRBJ2-4, the V gene TRBV7-9; 8 nucleotides agree with TRBD2. The J segment lost 6 bases and the V segment lost 5 bases, leaving 12 bases of the junction unmatched. This CDR3 spans 16 amino acids. Germline V lookup: CDR1 SEHNR, CDR2 FQNEAQ (reference sequence). The CDR3 here is CASSPGLGGPLNIQYF. CDR3 coding DNA: TGTGCCAGCAGCCCGGGACTAGGGGGACCCTTAAACATTCAGTACTTC.

This chain uses TRBV7-2 with TRBJ2-3, with TRBD2 matching over 7 bases. V lost 2 bases, J lost 1 base, and 3 bases stayed unmatched. The CDR3 has 15 amino acids. The V gene's germline CDR1 is SGHTA and CDR2 FQGNSA. The CDR3 DNA is TGTGCCAGCAGCTTAATGAGCGGGGGCACAGATACGCAGTATTTT. The encoded protein is CASSLMSGGTDTQYF.

This sequence joins TRBV5-1 and TRBJ1-4; no definite D call. The length of the CDR3 is 15 residues. Trimming shortened V by 0 bases and J by 0 bases, and 6 bases separated the two germline ends. Germline CDR1 is SGHRS and CDR2 is YFSETQ. The CDR3 sequence: CASSLGSATNEKLFF. For the CDR3, the DNA is TGCGCCAGCAGCTTGGGCAGCGCAACTAATGAAAAACTGTTTTTT.

This clone was counted only a few times. The chain joins TRBV28 to TRBJ1-5; TRBD1 agrees at 7 bases. J was trimmed by 6 bases and V by 6 bases; bases with no gene match: 8. In germline, CDR1 is MDHEN, CDR2 SYDVKM. The CDR3 length is 14 residues. CDR3 loop: CASRPDRAGQPQHF. In DNA form, the CDR3 reads TGTGCCAGCAGGCCCGACAGGGCGGGTCAGCCCCAGCATTTT. The complete variable domain, with remaining parts taken from reference TRBV28 and TRBJ1-5, reads DVKVTQSSRYLVKRTGEKVFLECVQDMDHENMFWYRQDPGLGLRLIYFSYDVKMKEKGDIPEGYSVSREKKERFSLILESASTNQTSMYLCASRPDRAGQPQHFGDGTRLSIL.

The chain carries TRBV6-5 and TRBJ1-6, with D unclear. CDR1 MNHEY and CDR2 SVGAGI come from the germline V gene. V was clipped by 0 bases and J by 10 bases, with 13 bases between them. The CDR3 runs to 15 residues. CDR3 amino acids: CASSYSRGTRSPLHF. CDR3 sequence (DNA): TGTGCCAGCAGTTACTCGAGAGGCACACGGTCACCCCTCCACTTT.

The V call is TRBV6-2 or TRBV6-3, the J call TRBJ1-1; D may be TRBD1 (5 bases). The CDR3 runs 11 residues. The V gene lost 5 bases and the J gene lost 6 bases, with 7 bases spanning the gap. From germline, CDR1 is MNHEY and CDR2 SVGEGT. CDR3 in DNA: TGTGCCAGCAGTCAGGGCTCTGAAGCTTTCTTT. Translating gives CASSQGSEAFF.

The J gene is TRBJ2-7, the V gene TRBV30, with 7 bases lining up with TRBD2. Germline-derived CDR1 and CDR2 are GTSNPN and SVGIG (reference sequence). CDR3 length equals 15 residues. Unmatched junction bases numbered 12, after V lost 2 bases and J lost 5 bases. CDR3 protein: CAWSPGSGMFDEQYF. The DNA of the CDR3 is TGTGCCTGGAGTCCGGGGAGCGGGATGTTCGACGAGCAGTACTTC. Supplemented by reference TRBV30 and TRBJ2-7, the full variable domain reads SQTIHQWPATLVQPVGSPLSLECTVEGTSNPNLYWYRQAAGRGLQLLFYSVGIGQISSEVPQNLSASRPQDRQFILSSKKLLLSDSGFYLCAWSPGSGMFDEQYFGPGTRLTVT.

The rearrangement links TRBV10-2 to TRBJ2-6; D possibly corresponds to TRBD2 (5 bases). The length of the CDR3 is 15 residues. Trimming took off 6 bases at V and 0 bases at J, with 9 bases between the two ends. The V gene's germline CDR1 is WSHSY and CDR2 SAAADI. In nucleotides, the CDR3 is TGCGCCAGCAGCGGGAAGGTCTCTGGGGCCAACGTCCTGACTTTC. Its translation: CASSGKVSGANVLTF.

The chain recombines TRBV6-5 with TRBJ2-5, with 7 bases fitting TRBD1. The CDR3 is 11 amino acids. The ends lost 6 bases at V and 10 bases at J; junction bases unmatched: 5. CDR1 and CDR2 from the germline V gene are MNHEY and SVGAGI. CDR3 DNA: TGTGCCAGCAGCCAGGGGGACATCCAGTACTTC. Translated, it gives CASSQGDIQYF.

V usage is TRBV5-1 and J usage is TRBJ2-1; 11 bases align to TRBD2. The ends lost 4 bases at V and 4 bases at J; junction bases unmatched: 4. CDR3 size: 15 residues. The germline V gene has CDR1 SGHRS and CDR2 YFSETQ. The CDR3 sequence: CASSPGLAGYNEQFF. The DNA for the CDR3 is TGCGCCAGCAGCCCCGGACTAGCGGGTTACAATGAGCAGTTCTTC. Looking up the rest from reference TRBV5-1 and TRBJ2-1 gives the full variable domain: KAGVTQTPRYLIKTRGQQVTLSCSPISGHRSVSWYQQTPGQGLQFLFEYFSETQRNKGNFPGRFSGRQFSNSRSEMNVSTLELGDSALYLCASSPGLAGYNEQFFGPGTRLTVL.

This chain uses TRBV29-1 with TRBJ2-1; TRBD2 is a possible D gene (5 bases). The CDR3 contains 13 residues. Germline assignment: CDR1 SQVTM and CDR2 ANQGSEA. The V end lost 3 bases, the J end lost 3 bases, and 9 bases lay between the germline ends. CDR3 residues: CSVDSGGYNEQFF. The CDR3 DNA is TGCAGCGTTGACAGCGGAGGCTACAATGAGCAGTTCTTC.

This clone occurred once. The CDR3 loop is CASSFSTGGYEQYF. Written as DNA, the CDR3 is TGCGCCAGCAGCTTTTCTACAGGGGGCTACGAGCAGTACTTC. The J gene is TRBJ2-7, the V gene TRBV5-1; the match to TRBD1 covers 8 bases. V shed 2 bases, J shed 3 bases, and the junction held 4 bases outside the gene matches. Per the germline V gene, CDR1 is SGHRS and CDR2 is YFSETQ. CDR3 size: 14 residues.

This rearrangement joins TRBV30 to TRBJ2-3, with 8 bases identical to TRBD1. CDR1 GTSNPN and CDR2 SVGIG come from the germline V gene (reference sequence). V was pared by 3 bases and J by 1 base, with 6 bases of the junction left unmatched. This CDR3 is built from 15 residues. This CDR3 reads CAWSSQGAGTDTQYF. The CDR3 DNA is TGTGCCTGGAGCTCCCAGGGGGCCGGCACAGATACGCAGTATTTT.